This is a list of T cell receptor beta chains from one sample in a study of T cell responses to AZD1222 COVID-19 vaccine. Sequenced by immunoSEQ multiplex PCR; TCRdb stores in-frame clones only, minus some. The sample contains about 120,000 clones, around 92% of which appear only once. The sequenced sample was peripheral blood, obtained on day 0 of AZD1222 vaccination. These receptors all come from an adult in good health. The CDR3 runs from the conserved cysteine through the conserved F or W.

J | V | CDR3
TRBJ1-5 | TRBV28 | CASSSRIYNSNQPQHF
TRBJ2-5 | TRBV3-1/TRBV3-2 | CASSQEATGWVQETQYF
TRBJ1-3 | TRBV4-3 | CASSQDYSQGNTIYF
TRBJ2-5 | TRBV6-2/TRBV6-3 | CASSYSNLAETQYF
TRBJ1-2 | TRBV7-9 | CASIDRGSDGYTF
TRBJ1-2 | TRBV7-2 | CASSLGGPSTNGYTF
TRBJ2-7 | TRBV15 | CATSRERGQGANEQYF
TRBJ2-5 | TRBV6-2/TRBV6-3 | CASSLRFEAWITQDRGIQETQYF
TRBJ1-3 | TRBV18 | CASSQGPGNTIYF
TRBJ2-7 | TRBV10-3 | CAISESLTYEQYF
TRBJ2-3 | TRBV5-1 | CASSPRSGSTDTQYF
TRBJ1-1 | TRBV30 | CAWSIQGNTEAFF
TRBJ1-6 | TRBV19 | CASSMLGGQSNSPLHF
TRBJ2-7 | TRBV6-5 | CAIGHGSYEQYF
TRBJ2-7 | TRBV4-1 | CASSQVGGLYEQYF
TRBJ1-4 | TRBV6-5 | CASTPTGGGEKLFF
TRBJ1-2 | TRBV28 | CASSLLSVQGNGYTF
TRBJ2-1 | TRBV24-1 | CATSPGGLAGGPYNEQFF
TRBJ2-1 | TRBV19 | CASSIGPMAGGGNEQFF
TRBJ2-2 | TRBV11-2 | CASSLEEDTGELFF
TRBJ2-2 | TRBV9 | CASSVEYNTGELFF
TRBJ2-3 | TRBV9 | CASSVVETRTDTQYF
TRBJ2-3 | TRBV5-1 | CASSLDRSDTQYF
TRBJ1-1 | TRBV9 | CASSTTQGLNTEAFF
TRBJ2-2 | TRBV7-9 | CASSTTSTGELFF
TRBJ1-6 | TRBV19 | CASSSSGGRDSPLHF
TRBJ1-2 | TRBV28 | CASSTHKGTYYGYTF
TRBJ2-7 | TRBV7-6 | CASSPEPATSGVPYEQYF
TRBJ1-3 | TRBV28 | CASSLRWGIGNTIYF
TRBJ2-3 | TRBV27 | CASSLGPTDTQYF
TRBJ2-7 | TRBV5-4 | CAGPGQVGGEQYF
TRBJ2-2 | TRBV12-3/TRBV12-4 | CASSRSPAGELFF
TRBJ1-1 | TRBV2 | CASSEQGPRMNTEAFF
TRBJ2-3 | TRBV7-9 | CASSHRAGTGADTQYF
TRBJ1-1 | TRBV19 | CASSIFYPVMNTEAFF
TRBJ2-2 | TRBV12-3/TRBV12-4 | CASSPLRGELFF
TRBJ1-2 | TRBV30 | CAWSVGVYGYTF
TRBJ2-7 | TRBV4-3 | CASSQGSGAVSYEQYF
TRBJ1-5 | TRBV3-1/TRBV3-2 | CASSHGGYNQPQHF
TRBJ2-4 | TRBV2 | CASSPTSLAKNIQYF
TRBJ1-1 | TRBV2 | CASSRDLNTEAFF
TRBJ1-4 | TRBV28 | CASSTPGRSGLFF
TRBJ2-5 | TRBV5-6 | CASSLIDQETQYF
TRBJ1-1 | TRBV7-2 | CASSPRQARNTEAFF
TRBJ2-2 | TRBV7-8 | CASSFPNGAGIITGELFF
TRBJ1-1 | TRBV6-6 | CASSYVAGREAFF
TRBJ2-2 | TRBV12-2 | CASRLVRTRLEFGTGELFF
TRBJ2-7 | TRBV19 | CASSTLEAGGGYEQYF